The entry below describes one T cell receptor beta chain. The source of the sample is a study of blood T cell repertoires in COVID-19. Here immunoSEQ multiplex PCR was the method, and the copy in TCRdb shows in-frame clones only, minus some. This table holds over 150,000 clones, around 82% found once. The specimen sequenced was peripheral blood. This sequence originates from a man aged 55 to 70 with COVID-19, enrolled during active disease.

CDR3 nucleotide sequence: TGTGCCAGCAGTGTGTCACTGATGCGACAGGGTGTAAATGAGCAGTTCTTC. This codes for CASSVSLMRQGVNEQFF. This rearrangement joins TRBV6-1 to TRBJ2-1, with TRBD1 matching over 7 bases. Germline-derived CDR1 and CDR2 are MNHNS and SASEGT. The junction had 16 bases not matched to a gene; V was cut back by 4 bases and J by 7 bases. The CDR3 has 17 residues.